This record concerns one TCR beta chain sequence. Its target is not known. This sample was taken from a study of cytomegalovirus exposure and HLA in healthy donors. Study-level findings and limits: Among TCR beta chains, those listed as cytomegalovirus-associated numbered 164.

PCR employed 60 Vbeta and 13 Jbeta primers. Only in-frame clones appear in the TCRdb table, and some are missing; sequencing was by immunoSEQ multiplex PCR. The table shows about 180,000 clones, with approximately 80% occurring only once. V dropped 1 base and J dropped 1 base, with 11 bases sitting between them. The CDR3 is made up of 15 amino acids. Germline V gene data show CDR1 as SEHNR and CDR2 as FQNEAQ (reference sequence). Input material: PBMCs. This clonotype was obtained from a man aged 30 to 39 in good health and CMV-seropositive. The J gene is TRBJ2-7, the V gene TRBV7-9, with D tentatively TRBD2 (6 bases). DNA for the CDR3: TGTGCCAGCAGCTTAGAAGGGACTGTGTCCTACGAGCAGTACTTC. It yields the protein CASSLEGTVSYEQYF.